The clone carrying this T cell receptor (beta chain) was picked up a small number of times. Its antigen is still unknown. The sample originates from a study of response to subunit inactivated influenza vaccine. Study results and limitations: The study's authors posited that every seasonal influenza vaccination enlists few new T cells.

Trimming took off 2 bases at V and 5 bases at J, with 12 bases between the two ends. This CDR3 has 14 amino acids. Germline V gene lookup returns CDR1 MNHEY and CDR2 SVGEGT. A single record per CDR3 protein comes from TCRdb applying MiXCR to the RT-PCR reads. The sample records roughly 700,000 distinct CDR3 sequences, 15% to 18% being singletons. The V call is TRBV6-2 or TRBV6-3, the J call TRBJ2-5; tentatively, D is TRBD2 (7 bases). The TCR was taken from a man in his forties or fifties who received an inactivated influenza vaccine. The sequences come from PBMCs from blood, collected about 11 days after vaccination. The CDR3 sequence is CASSYTGGLETQYF. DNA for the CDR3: TGTGCCAGCAGTTACACGGGGGGCCTGGAGACCCAGTACTTC.